These 31 T cell receptor beta chains came from one sample sequenced in a study of beta chain features in type 1 diabetes. Whole-study results and caveats: People with Type 1 diabetes carried modestly yet significantly shorter TCRB CDR3s in all four CD4+ subsets.

These receptors have no identified antigens. The isolated RNA, all of it, was reverse transcribed, so expressed TCRB transcripts were what got sequenced. Measured with immunoSEQ multiplex PCR; TCRdb has only the in-frame clones, and not every one. The data contain about 150,000 clones, around 7.9% of them singletons. Sequencing was performed on central memory CD4+ T cells from blood. The origin of the receptors is a man younger than 35 with type 1 diabetes.

The sample holds a few counts of this clone. The CDR3 ends on some other residue instead of the conserved phenylalanine or tryptophan, so this is likely a read error. No DNA is shown, since the ends of the CDR3 on it are uncertain; the CDR3 is the one TCRdb lists. V usage is TRBV21-1 and J usage is TRBJ2-7; TRBD2, as called in the table, went unchecked against the DNA. TRBV21-1 is a pseudogene. The CDR3 region is 9 residues in length, termini included. CDR3 sequence reads: CASSKGAGP.

The sample holds a few counts of this clone. The chain combines TRBV2 with TRBJ2-7; TRBD2 aligns across 11 bases. V lost 5 bases, J lost 2 bases, and 5 bases stayed unmatched. The CDR3 sequence is 15 residues long. Germline lookup yields CDR1 SNHLY and CDR2 FYNNEI. For the CDR3, the DNA is TGTGCCAGCAGTTCGACTAGCGGGGTCGCCTACGAGCAGTACTTC. Translating gives CASSSTSGVAYEQYF.

This clone was found a few times. V gene TRBV5-1 combines with J gene TRBJ2-7; 12 nucleotides match TRBD1. The CDR3 has 14 residues. Germline CDR1 is SGHRS and CDR2 is YFSETQ. J gave up 6 bases and V 4 bases, and 5 bases lay outside the gene matches. CDR3 in amino acids: CASSRDRGQGEQYF. CDR3 bases: TGCGCCAGCAGCCGGGACAGGGGGCAGGGCGAGCAGTACTTC.

CDR3 sequence reads: CATAPRLSSEQFF. The CDR3 nucleotides are TGTGCCACCGCTCCCAGGTTGTCTTCTGAGCAGTTCTTC. This chain joins TRBV15 and TRBJ2-1; D is uncertain. The V gene lost 8 bases and the J gene lost 9 bases, with 17 bases spanning the gap. The CDR3 is 13 residues long. Per the germline V gene, CDR1 is LNHNV and CDR2 is YYDKDF (reference sequence).

This clone has a handful of counts. The rearrangement uses TRBV4-3 and TRBJ2-3; TRBD2 matches at 10 bases. J lost 1 base, V lost 0 bases, and 7 bases had no gene match. Germline CDR1 LGHNA, CDR2 YSLEER. The CDR3 loop spans 18 amino acids. CDR3: CASSQEGASGGGTDTQYF. CDR3 sequence (DNA): TGCGCCAGCAGCCAAGAAGGAGCTAGCGGGGGCGGCACAGATACGCAGTATTTT.

V gene TRBV18 combines with J gene TRBJ2-2; D is unclear. This CDR3 has 16 residues. CDR1 and CDR2 from the germline V gene are KGHSH and LQKENI. V shed 3 bases and J shed 4 bases, with 15 bases lying between them. The CDR3 DNA sequence: TGTGCCAGCTCACCGGATCGAGGATTTGGCACCGGGGAGCTGTTTTTT. This gives the protein CASSPDRGFGTGELFF.

The chain joins TRBV27 to TRBJ2-1; 8 nucleotides match TRBD2. The CDR3 contains 14 residues. Germline V gene data show CDR1 as MNHEY and CDR2 as SMNVEV (reference sequence). Losses at the gene ends were 3 bases for V and 6 bases for J; bases not matched to a gene: 4. CDR3 sequence (DNA): TGTGCCAGCAGTTTCCAGCGGGAGTCCAATGAGCAGTTCTTC. Translating it yields CASSFQRESNEQFF.

The chain carries TRBV5-1 and TRBJ2-7; 8 bases are shared with TRBD1. With 0 bases clipped from V and 5 bases from J, the junction kept 10 bases outside the gene matches. Germline V gene lookup returns CDR1 SGHRS and CDR2 YFSETQ. This CDR3 is 16 amino acids long. The DNA of the CDR3 is TGCGCCAGCAGCTTGGCCTGGACAGGGAAGGGGGACGAGCAGTACTTC. Translating it yields CASSLAWTGKGDEQYF.

This chain joins TRBV7-9 and TRBJ2-7; 8 positions agree with TRBD2. Trimming at V came to 2 bases and at J to 3 bases, leaving 0 bases not matched to a gene. The CDR3 consists of 13 residues. Germline CDR1 is SEHNR and CDR2 is FQNEAQ (reference sequence). The CDR3 bases are TGTGCCAGCAGCTTAAGCGGGGGCTACGAGCAGTACTTC. As protein: CASSLSGGYEQYF.

Here the CDR3 DNA reads TGCGCCAGCAGCTCTATAAGGCGGGGGGAGACCCAGTACTTC. Its translation: CASSSIRRGETQYF. This chain joins TRBV5-1 and TRBJ2-5, with 7 positions matching TRBD2. This CDR3 is built from 14 residues. V shed 3 bases, J shed 5 bases, and the junction held 7 bases outside the gene matches. The germline V gene has CDR1 SGHRS and CDR2 YFSETQ. Full variable domain (outside the CDR3, taken from reference TRBV5-1 and TRBJ2-5): KAGVTQTPRYLIKTRGQQVTLSCSPISGHRSVSWYQQTPGQGLQFLFEYFSETQRNKGNFPGRFSGRQFSNSRSEMNVSTLELGDSALYLCASSSIRRGETQYFGPGTRLLVL.

The V and J genes are TRBV9 and TRBJ2-7; 14 positions match TRBD2. J lost 3 bases, V lost 4 bases, and 3 bases had no gene match. The CDR3 covers 15 residues. The V gene's germline CDR1 is SGDLS and CDR2 YYNGEE. The CDR3 bases are TGTGCCAGCAGCCGACTAGCGGGAGGGCACTACGAGCAGTACTTC. Encoded protein: CASSRLAGGHYEQYF.

This clone was found a few times. This sequence joins TRBV19 and TRBJ2-1; possible D gene TRBD1, 5 bases. The V end lost 6 bases, the J end lost 4 bases, and 19 bases lay between the germline ends. Germline values: CDR1 LNHDA, CDR2 SQIVND (reference sequence). This CDR3 is 16 amino acids long. DNA for the CDR3: TGTGCCAGTAGCCCAGCGCGAAGGGGTTTTTACAATGAGCAGTTCTTC. This encodes CASSPARRGFYNEQFF.

In this sample, this clone turned up a few times. The chain couples TRBV28 to TRBJ1-1; D is uncertain. Trimming pared 11 bases from V and 3 bases from J, leaving 10 bases between. This CDR3 is 11 amino acids long. Looked up from germline, CDR1 is MDHEN and CDR2 is SYDVKM. The CDR3 sequence: CAGGRHTEAFF. As DNA, the CDR3 is TGTGCCGGAGGACGGCACACTGAAGCTTTCTTT.

This clone has a handful of counts. The chain is built from TRBV4-1 and TRBJ2-5; TRBD2 agrees at 8 bases. The CDR3 totals 17 residues. Germline values: CDR1 MGHRA, CDR2 YSYEKL. The V and J ends lost 4 bases and 5 bases, in that order; junction bases with no gene match: 15. CDR3 sequence reads: CASSPRNGLAGRETQYF. Written as DNA, the CDR3 is TGCGCCAGCAGCCCCCGTAATGGGCTAGCGGGTAGGGAGACCCAGTACTTC.

The rearrangement joins TRBV18 to TRBJ2-1; D gene unclear. This CDR3 is built from 12 residues. CDR1 is KGHSH, CDR2 LQKENI, per germline. Trimming removed 3 bases at V and 5 bases at J, with 5 bases between. CDR3: CASSPRDNEQFF. The CDR3 nucleotides are TGTGCCAGCTCACCTCGGGACAATGAGCAGTTCTTC.

This chain joins TRBV27 and TRBJ1-2; no definite D call. CDR1 and CDR2 from the germline V gene are MNHEY and SMNVEV (reference sequence). This CDR3 has 16 amino acids. Deletions cut 2 bases from V and 6 bases from J, with 19 bases between. The CDR3 DNA is TGTGCCAGCAGTTTAAAAATGCACCCTCAGAACCATGGCTACACCTTC. Translation gives CASSLKMHPQNHGYTF.

The table lists this clone with a few counts. The chain has TRBV25-1 and TRBJ1-6; 7 bases map to TRBD1. Trimming removed 1 base from V and 9 bases from J; junction bases left unmatched: 6. Per the germline V gene, CDR1 is MGHDK and CDR2 is SYGVNS. The CDR3 spans 15 residues. The CDR3 DNA reads as TGTGCCAGCAGTGAATGGGGCAGGACAGGTTCACCCCTCCACTTT. This encodes CASSEWGRTGSPLHF.

The rearrangement uses TRBV2 and TRBJ2-1, with 7 bases fitting TRBD2. After removal of 6 bases from V and 7 bases from J, the junction contained 6 bases not matched to a gene. CDR3 length equals 13 residues. From germline, CDR1 is SNHLY and CDR2 FYNNEI. The CDR3 spells CASSRDYTNEQFF. As DNA, the CDR3 is TGTGCCAGCAGCCGGGACTATACTAATGAGCAGTTCTTC.

CDR3 bases: TGTGCCAGCAGCCCAGGGGATCTGAAGAGCTCTGGGGCCAACGTCCTGACTTTC. Residues: CASSPGDLKSSGANVLTF. V usage is TRBV9 and J usage is TRBJ2-6; tentative D call: TRBD1 (6 bases). The germline CDR1 and CDR2 sequences are SGDLS and YYNGEE. V was shortened by 4 bases and J by 0 bases, with 17 bases between the two germline ends. The CDR3 covers 18 residues.

This clone was seen more than once but under ten times. The chain recombines TRBV9 with TRBJ2-7; a possible D gene is TRBD2 (5 bases). The V and J ends lost 0 bases and 6 bases respectively, with 10 bases between them. This CDR3 spans 13 amino acids. The V gene's germline CDR1 is SGDLS and CDR2 YYNGEE. The DNA for the CDR3 is TGTGCCAGCAGCGTAGCTACCAGCGGCGAGCAGTACTTC. Translating it yields CASSVATSGEQYF.

This chain joins TRBV15 and TRBJ1-5, with D unclear. The CDR3 sequence is 13 residues long. Germline loops: CDR1 LNHNV, CDR2 YYDKDF (reference sequence). Trimming stripped 0 bases from V and 9 bases from J, with 9 bases between. The CDR3 DNA follows: TGTGCCACCAGCAGAGATGAACAGAGGCCCCAGCATTTT. Translated: CATSRDEQRPQHF.

This clone was seen a handful of times. V and J are TRBV6-5 and TRBJ2-1; D possibly corresponds to TRBD2 (6 bases). The V end was cut by 5 bases, the J end by 3 bases, with 14 bases between. Looked up from germline, CDR1 is MNHEY and CDR2 is SVGAGI. The CDR3 covers 15 residues. DNA for the CDR3: TGTGCCAGCAGTCCGACCGGGCGGGACTACAATGAGCAGTTCTTC. It is translated as CASSPTGRDYNEQFF.

The genes are TRBV9 and TRBJ1-2; D possibly corresponds to TRBD1 (6 bases). V gave up 4 bases and J gave up 9 bases, with 13 bases separating them. The CDR3 contains 12 residues. The germline V gene has CDR1 SGDLS and CDR2 YYNGEE. The chain's CDR3 is CASSSQGYSYTF. The CDR3 DNA follows: TGTGCCAGCAGCTCCCAGGGGTATAGCTACACCTTC.

The chain joins TRBV10-3 to TRBJ1-1; maybe TRBD1 (6 bases). The CDR3 extends over 13 amino acids. CDR1 ENHRY and CDR2 SYGVKD come from the germline V gene. V gave up 10 bases and J gave up 5 bases, with 17 bases separating them. Here the CDR3 reads CATEQGEGTEAFF. In nucleotides, the CDR3 is TGTGCCACTGAACAGGGAGAAGGTACTGAAGCTTTCTTT.

The rearrangement uses TRBV6-5 and TRBJ1-1; unclear D gene. The CDR3 sequence is 14 residues long. Germline V gives CDR1 MNHEY, CDR2 SVGAGI. Trimming cost V 8 bases and J 4 bases, with 17 bases left between them. The DNA of the CDR3 is TGTGCCAGCTCGGAAGAGGGCAAGGTCACTGAAGCTTTCTTT. It is translated as CASSEEGKVTEAFF.

This clone was counted a few times. In DNA form, the CDR3 reads TGCGCCAGCAGCCCCGGACTAGCGGAAGAGACCCAGTACTTC. Its protein product is CASSPGLAEETQYF. The chain employs TRBV5-1 and TRBJ2-5; 10 bases are shared with TRBD2. Unmatched junction bases numbered 3, after V lost 4 bases and J lost 3 bases. Germline CDR1 is SGHRS and CDR2 is YFSETQ. The CDR3 length is 14 residues. The whole variable domain, filled in from reference TRBV5-1 and TRBJ2-5, reads KAGVTQTPRYLIKTRGQQVTLSCSPISGHRSVSWYQQTPGQGLQFLFEYFSETQRNKGNFPGRFSGRQFSNSRSEMNVSTLELGDSALYLCASSPGLAEETQYFGPGTRLLVL.

This clone was counted ten times or more. J is TRBJ1-1 and V is TRBV25-1; D remains unclear. CDR1 and CDR2 (germline): MGHDK, SYGVNS. Trimming took 6 bases from V and 3 from J, leaving 5 bases between them. The CDR3 runs to 11 residues. The CDR3 DNA sequence: TGTGCCAGCAGGGCAGACACTGAAGCTTTCTTT. Translating it yields CASRADTEAFF.

Note on this clone: In the same sample, other DNA sequences code for this CDR3. The CDR3 loop is CASSPAGGFSYEQYF. For the CDR3, the DNA is TGCGCCAGCAGCCCCGCCGGGGGTTTCTCCTACGAGCAGTACTTC. The rearrangement uses TRBV5-1 and TRBJ2-7, with D perhaps matching TRBD2 (6 bases). Per germline, CDR1 SGHRS and CDR2 YFSETQ. With 4 bases removed from V and 0 bases from J, the gap between germline ends came to 14 bases. This CDR3 spans 15 amino acids.

This clone turned up a few times. The rearrangement uses TRBV18 and TRBJ2-1, with D perhaps TRBD1 (5 bases). The CDR3 sequence is 17 residues long. V lost 4 bases and J 8 bases, leaving 24 bases between the germline ends. Germline lookup yields CDR1 KGHSH and CDR2 LQKENI. The CDR3 region is CASSRYLQGAYEDEQFF. CDR3 in DNA: TGTGCCAGCTCACGATATCTGCAAGGGGCTTATGAGGATGAGCAGTTCTTC.

Many counts were recorded for this clone. The J gene is TRBJ2-4, the V gene TRBV14; no clear D. The germline CDR1 and CDR2 sequences are SGHDN and FVKESK. The CDR3 has 11 residues. Trimming stripped 1 base from V and 9 bases from J, with 4 bases between. In DNA form, the CDR3 reads TGTGCCAGCAGCCAAGGAGGCATTCAGTACTTC. As protein: CASSQGGIQYF. Full variable domain (missing parts from reference TRBV14 and TRBJ2-4): EAGVTQFPSHSVIEKGQTVTLRCDPISGHDNLYWYRRVMGKEIKFLLHFVKESKQDESGMPNNRFLAERTGGTYSTLKVQPAELEDSGVYFCASSQGGIQYFGAGTRLSVL.

This chain joins TRBV5-1 and TRBJ2-7; perhaps TRBD2 as D (5 bases). Germline loops: CDR1 SGHRS, CDR2 YFSETQ. CDR3 length: 13 residues. The V end lost 5 bases, the J end lost 6 bases, and 15 bases lay between the germline ends. CDR3 bases: TGCGCCAGCAGTCTGGACGGGGAGTTCGAGCAGTACTTC. Its protein product is CASSLDGEFEQYF.